The 27 T cell receptor beta chains given below trace back to one sample, sequenced in a study of blood T cell repertoires in COVID-19. Here immunoSEQ multiplex PCR was the method, and the copy in TCRdb shows in-frame clones only, minus some. The sample lists 150,000 to 200,000 clones; 65% to 90% were seen once. The sequenced material came from peripheral blood. The receptors derive from a man over 45 with active or convalescent COVID-19.

This clone showed up just once. This rearrangement joins TRBV10-3 to TRBJ2-3; 12 bases align to TRBD1. The trim removed 11 bases at V and 3 bases at J, leaving 9 bases unmatched. Germline V gene lookup returns CDR1 ENHRY and CDR2 SYGVKD. The CDR3 contains 15 residues. This chain's CDR3 is CAATGTGGVTDTQYF. The CDR3 nucleotides are TGTGCCGCTACCGGGACAGGGGGCGTTACAGATACGCAGTATTTT.

The CDR3 protein is CSARVPAGTEQYF. As DNA, the CDR3 is TGCAGCGCGCGAGTTCCGGCGGGGACCGAGCAGTACTTC. The rearrangement joins TRBV29-1 to TRBJ2-7; D is possibly TRBD2 (6 bases). V lost 7 bases, J lost 6 bases, and 19 bases lay in between. The CDR3 contains 13 residues. Germline values: CDR1 SQVTM, CDR2 ANQGSEA.

The V and J genes are TRBV24-1 and TRBJ1-2, with D possibly being TRBD1 (6 bases). The V gene lost 1 base and the J gene lost 3 bases, with 8 bases spanning the gap. CDR1 KGHDR and CDR2 SFDVKD come from the germline V gene. The CDR3 totals 14 residues. The CDR3 protein is CATSDLGGDYGYTF. The DNA for the CDR3 is TGTGCCACCAGTGATTTAGGGGGGGACTATGGCTACACCTTC.

In DNA, the CDR3 is TGTGCCAGCAGCAACTGGGACAGGGACTCAACTAATGAAAAACTGTTTTTT. This translates into CASSNWDRDSTNEKLFF. The chain is built from TRBV9 and TRBJ1-4, with TRBD1 matching 9 bases. Germline V gene data show CDR1 as SGDLS and CDR2 as YYNGEE. V was pared by 4 bases and J by 0 bases, with 7 bases of the junction left unmatched. The CDR3 is 17 amino acids. Drawing the rest from reference TRBV9 and TRBJ1-4, the complete variable domain is DSGVTQTPKHLITATGQRVTLRCSPRSGDLSVYWYQQSLDQGLQFLIQYYNGEERAKGNILERFSAQQFPDLHSELNLSSLELGDSALYFCASSNWDRDSTNEKLFFGSGTQLSVL.

This chain links TRBV27 with TRBJ2-6, with a tentative D call TRBD1 (5 bases). Trimming removed 4 bases from V and 3 bases from J, with 16 bases in between. The CDR3 length is 17 residues. From germline, CDR1 is MNHEY and CDR2 SMNVEV (reference sequence). The CDR3 sequence: CASSSSLQGGGANVLTF. CDR3 coding DNA: TGTGCCAGCAGTTCTAGTCTCCAGGGTGGTGGGGCCAACGTCCTGACTTTC.

This sequence joins TRBV18 and TRBJ2-5, with a weak D call TRBD1 (5 bases). This CDR3 region has 16 residues. Trimming removed 5 bases from V and 5 bases from J, with 21 bases in between. Germline CDR1 KGHSH, CDR2 LQKENI. The CDR3 loop is CASSSLLTGIRETQYF. Written as DNA, the CDR3 is TGTGCCAGCTCAAGCTTACTTACAGGAATAAGGGAGACCCAGTACTTC. The entire variable domain, with the rest obtained from reference TRBV18 and TRBJ2-5, is as follows: NAGVMQNPRHLVRRRGQEARLRCSPMKGHSHVYWYRQLPEEGLKFMVYLQKENIIDESGMPKERFSAEFPKEGPSILRIQQVVRGDSAAYFCASSSLLTGIRETQYFGPGTRLLVL.

This chain uses TRBV2 with TRBJ1-2, with 7 bases fitting TRBD1. V trimming: 5 bases; J trimming: 3 bases; junction bases outside the gene matches: 6. Per the germline V gene, CDR1 is SNHLY and CDR2 is FYNNEI. CDR3 length: 14 amino acids. CDR3 DNA: TGTGCCAGCAGTTTTTCCGGGACAGACTATGGCTACACCTTC. Translated: CASSFSGTDYGYTF.

This chain uses TRBV30 with TRBJ1-5, with D unresolved. This CDR3 region has 13 residues. V dropped 4 bases and J dropped 2 bases, with 9 bases sitting between them. The germline V gene has CDR1 GTSNPN and CDR2 SVGIG (reference sequence). CDR3 amino acids: CAWNGGGNQPQHF. The CDR3 DNA reads TGTGCCTGGAACGGCGGCGGCAATCAGCCCCAGCATTTT.

This clone has just one count. This chain joins TRBV6-5 and TRBJ2-3; a weak D match, TRBD1 (5 bases). The V gene's germline CDR1 is MNHEY and CDR2 SVGAGI. The CDR3 length is 15 residues. The V gene lost 6 bases and the J gene lost 3 bases, with 16 bases spanning the gap. CDR3: CASSTTVYGTDTQYF. The CDR3 DNA is TGTGCCAGCAGCACGACAGTATACGGTACAGATACGCAGTATTTT.

The V and J genes are TRBV7-2 and TRBJ2-7; a weak D match, TRBD1 (5 bases). This CDR3 region has 13 residues. V gave up 3 bases and J gave up 4 bases, with 10 bases separating them. Germline lookup yields CDR1 SGHTA and CDR2 FQGNSA. CDR3 in DNA: TGTGCCAGCAGCTTCAGGGTTTGGTACGAGCAGTACTTC. This codes for CASSFRVWYEQYF.

This clone was seen just once. The chain uses TRBV5-4 and TRBJ2-3; D uncertain. The CDR3 sequence is 16 residues long. Trimming shortened V by 0 bases and J by 0 bases, and 11 bases separated the two germline ends. Germline CDR1 reads SGHNT; CDR2 reads YYREEE (reference sequence). CDR3 sequence reads: CASSLEQSSSTDTQYF. The CDR3 region has the DNA TGTGCCAGCAGCTTGGAACAGAGTAGTAGCACAGATACGCAGTATTTT. The variable domain in full, with the rest retrieved from reference TRBV5-4 and TRBJ2-3, is ETGVTQSPTHLIKTRGQQVTLRCSSQSGHNTVSWYQQALGQGPQFIFQYYREEENGRGNFPPRFSGLQFPNYSSELNVNALELDDSALYLCASSLEQSSSTDTQYFGPGTRLTVL.

The sample holds a few counts of this clone. The genes are TRBV18 and TRBJ1-1; D unresolved. This CDR3 has 16 residues. Trimming cost V 3 bases and J 0 bases, with 14 bases left between them. CDR1 KGHSH and CDR2 LQKENI come from the germline V gene. The CDR3 DNA reads as TGTGCCAGCTCACCTCGCCCCCTCAGGTTGAACACTGAAGCTTTCTTT. Its translation is CASSPRPLRLNTEAFF. Filled out from reference TRBV18 and TRBJ1-1, the complete variable domain reads NAGVMQNPRHLVRRRGQEARLRCSPMKGHSHVYWYRQLPEEGLKFMVYLQKENIIDESGMPKERFSAEFPKEGPSILRIQQVVRGDSAAYFCASSPRPLRLNTEAFFGQGTRLTVV.

The rearrangement links TRBV2 to TRBJ2-3, with TRBD1 as a possible D gene (7 bases). V lost 4 bases and J lost 5, with 13 bases in between. The CDR3 runs 14 residues. Germline V gene lookup returns CDR1 SNHLY and CDR2 FYNNEI. This CDR3 reads CASSVAGGGDTQYF. As DNA, the CDR3 is TGTGCCAGCAGTGTGGCAGGGGGAGGAGATACGCAGTATTTT.

The chain recombines TRBV2 with TRBJ1-3; no clear D gene. V shed 1 base and J shed 0 bases, with 10 bases lying between them. Germline lookup yields CDR1 SNHLY and CDR2 FYNNEI. This CDR3 has 16 amino acids. CDR3 residues: CASSEEQDNSGNTIYF. DNA of the CDR3: TGTGCCAGCAGTGAAGAACAAGACAACTCTGGAAACACCATATATTTT.

The J gene is TRBJ1-2, the V gene TRBV30; maybe TRBD1 (6 bases). Germline loops: CDR1 GTSNPN, CDR2 SVGIG (reference sequence). V shed 0 bases and J shed 7 bases, with 18 bases lying between them. The CDR3 consists of 15 residues. CDR3 sequence reads: CAWSVVVGALVGYTF. The DNA for the CDR3 is TGTGCCTGGAGTGTAGTAGTGGGGGCTCTCGTTGGCTACACCTTC.

The gene calls are TRBV6-5 and TRBJ1-4; tentatively, D is TRBD1 (5 bases). The CDR3 runs 13 residues. The ends were cut back, 2 bases at V and 8 bases at J, with 9 bases in the middle. Germline V gene sequence: CDR1 MNHEY, CDR2 SVGAGI. The CDR3 reads CASSYDRGEKLFF. CDR3 sequence (DNA): TGTGCCAGCAGTTACGACAGAGGAGAAAAACTGTTTTTT.

The J gene is TRBJ1-2, the V gene TRBV4-3, with D unclear. V was shortened by 4 bases and J by 1 base, with 10 bases between the two germline ends. The CDR3 runs to 14 residues. The V gene's germline CDR1 is LGHNA and CDR2 YSLEER. CDR3 bases: TGCGCCAGCAGCCCCCGAGAATATAACTATGGCTACACCTTC. Protein product: CASSPREYNYGYTF.

The CDR3 nucleotides read TGTGCCAGCAGCTTGTCGGGGGAAAAACTGTTTTTT. Its protein product is CASSLSGEKLFF. The V gene is TRBV7-9, the J gene TRBJ1-4; D gene unclear. In germline, CDR1 is SEHNR, CDR2 FQNEAQ (reference sequence). Between the trimmed V and J ends, which lost 3 bases and 8 bases, there was a span of 7 bases. The length of the CDR3 is 12 residues.

The V and J genes are TRBV19 and TRBJ2-6; 10 bases align to TRBD1. The CDR3 covers 17 residues. The V segment lost 1 base and the J segment 2 bases; nucleotides outside the gene matches: 2. CDR1 LNHDA and CDR2 SQIVND come from the germline V gene (reference sequence). The CDR3 nucleotides read TGTGCCAGTAGTATAGGGACAGGGGGTACTGGGGCCAACGTCCTGACTTTC. As protein: CASSIGTGGTGANVLTF.

V usage is TRBV7-6 and J usage is TRBJ2-5; a possible D gene is TRBD1 (5 bases). The length of the CDR3 is 11 residues. Germline V gene data show CDR1 as SGHVS and CDR2 as FNYEAQ. The ends were cut back, 5 bases at V and 5 bases at J, with 6 bases in the middle. The CDR3 DNA is TGTGCCAGCAGCAGGGGTGAGACCCAGTACTTC. This codes for CASSRGETQYF.

This chain uses TRBV7-2 with TRBJ2-3, with 7 nucleotides matching TRBD1. The CDR3 runs to 15 residues. Trimming at V came to 5 bases and at J to 8 bases, leaving 13 bases not matched to a gene. Germline V gene sequence: CDR1 SGHTA, CDR2 FQGNSA. The CDR3 region has the DNA TGTGCCAGCAGCAATCGGACAGGCGGATTGGGTACGCAGTATTTT. Protein: CASSNRTGGLGTQYF.

This clone has a single count. The rearrangement links TRBV29-1 to TRBJ2-3; 9 bases fit TRBD2. There are 16 residues in the CDR3. V lost 4 bases and J lost 5; bases outside the gene matches: 13. The germline gives CDR1 SQVTM, CDR2 ANQGSEA. The CDR3 protein is CSVVNLWREGKDTQYF. DNA for the CDR3: TGCAGCGTTGTCAATCTGTGGCGGGAGGGGAAAGATACGCAGTATTTT.

The chain links TRBV12-3 or TRBV12-4 to TRBJ1-6, with a weak D call TRBD1 (6 bases). Trimming stripped 6 bases from V and 8 bases from J, with 11 bases between. The CDR3 runs to 13 residues. CDR3: CASSGDIYSPLHF. The CDR3 region has the DNA TGTGCCAGCAGCGGGGACATATATTCACCCCTCCACTTT.

CDR3 coding DNA: TGTGCCAGCTTTAGCGGGAGAGGAGAGACCCAGTACTTC. The encoded protein is CASFSGRGETQYF. V usage is TRBV12-3 or TRBV12-4 and J usage is TRBJ2-5; 9 nucleotides match TRBD2. Losses at the gene ends were 8 bases for V and 4 bases for J; bases not matched to a gene: 5. The CDR3 is made up of 13 amino acids.

This clone was picked up a small number of times. The chain has TRBV27 and TRBJ2-7; possibly TRBD1 for D (6 bases). This CDR3 has 16 amino acids. V lost 0 bases and J 6 bases, leaving 18 bases between the germline ends. Looked up from germline, CDR1 is MNHEY and CDR2 is SMNVEV (reference sequence). The DNA of the CDR3 is TGTGCCAGCAGTTTATCGAATTACAGGGATAATGGCGAGCAGTACTTC. Translation: CASSLSNYRDNGEQYF.

The V gene is TRBV11-3, the J gene TRBJ2-1, with D possibly matching TRBD1 (6 bases). Germline V gives CDR1 SGHNT, CDR2 YENEEA. V was cut by 3 bases and J by 8 bases, with 14 bases left in between. The CDR3 is 14 amino acids. The CDR3 region is CASSFSGTTDEQFF. The CDR3 DNA follows: TGTGCCAGCAGCTTCTCCGGGACAACGGATGAGCAGTTCTTC.

The chain carries TRBV19 and TRBJ2-2; 10 bases map to TRBD2. J gave up 8 bases and V 1 base, and 1 base lay outside the gene matches. The CDR3 loop spans 14 amino acids. Germline-derived CDR1 and CDR2 are LNHDA and SQIVND (reference sequence). The CDR3 DNA reads as TGTGCCAGTAGTATAGCGGGACTAGCGGGGGAGCTGTTTTTT. Translated, it gives CASSIAGLAGELFF.